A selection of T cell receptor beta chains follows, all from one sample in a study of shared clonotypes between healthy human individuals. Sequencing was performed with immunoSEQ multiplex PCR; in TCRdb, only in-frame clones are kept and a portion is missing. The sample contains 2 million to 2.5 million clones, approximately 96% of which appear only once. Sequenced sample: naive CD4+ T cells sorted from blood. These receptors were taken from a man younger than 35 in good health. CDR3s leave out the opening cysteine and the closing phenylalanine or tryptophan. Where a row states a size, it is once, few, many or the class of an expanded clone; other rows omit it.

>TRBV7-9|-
ASSLDYRGRGPSQY
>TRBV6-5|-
ASSYSFLGYGYT
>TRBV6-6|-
ASSPDRESYNEQF
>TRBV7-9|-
ASSLSGSTDTQY
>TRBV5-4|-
ASSPTGRGNTGELF
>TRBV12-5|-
ASGVGPRLNTEAF
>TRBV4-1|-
ASSQDFSGWSYNSPLH
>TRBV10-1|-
ATSFGGLTGELF
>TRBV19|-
ASSDGTGQETQY
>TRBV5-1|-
ASSLAGDTEAF
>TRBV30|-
AWSVGFIYEQY
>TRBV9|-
ASSPTSGTSYEQY
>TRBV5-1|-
ASTLETSHHEQF
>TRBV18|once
ASSPSENTEAF
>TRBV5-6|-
ASSLGRADEQY
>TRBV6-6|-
ASSYSPSGYNEQF
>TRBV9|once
ASSGGRGPSTDTQY
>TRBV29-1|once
SVEDWAGGPDTQY
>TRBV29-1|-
SVALGGDTQY
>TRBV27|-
ASSPSLAGATDTQY
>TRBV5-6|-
ASRGTSGRQNSYEQY
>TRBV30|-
AWSVSGINNSPLH
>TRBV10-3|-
AITGTSGTYNEQF
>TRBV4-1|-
ASSQFVLGSPGELF
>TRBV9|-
ASSPLSGRFSYNEQF
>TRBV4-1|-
ASSTLFTGNYGYT
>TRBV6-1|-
ASRPPGDYGYT
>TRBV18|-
ASSPAGGGFGYT
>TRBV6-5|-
ASSYEPGPTYEQY
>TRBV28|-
ASSLSITYNSPLH
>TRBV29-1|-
SVGQGTGELF